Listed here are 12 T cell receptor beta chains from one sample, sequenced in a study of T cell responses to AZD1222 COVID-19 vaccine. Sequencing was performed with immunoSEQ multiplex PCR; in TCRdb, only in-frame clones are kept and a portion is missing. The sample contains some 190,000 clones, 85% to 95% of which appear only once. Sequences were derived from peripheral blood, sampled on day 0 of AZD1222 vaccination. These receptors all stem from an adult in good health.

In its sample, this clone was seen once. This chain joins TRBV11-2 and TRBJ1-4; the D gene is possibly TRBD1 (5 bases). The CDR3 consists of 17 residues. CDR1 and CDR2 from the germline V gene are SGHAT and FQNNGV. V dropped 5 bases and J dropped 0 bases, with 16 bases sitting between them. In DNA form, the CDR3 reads TGTGCCAGCAGCCTCCGACAGTCTAGGGCAACTAATGAAAAACTGTTTTTT. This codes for CASSLRQSRATNEKLFF.

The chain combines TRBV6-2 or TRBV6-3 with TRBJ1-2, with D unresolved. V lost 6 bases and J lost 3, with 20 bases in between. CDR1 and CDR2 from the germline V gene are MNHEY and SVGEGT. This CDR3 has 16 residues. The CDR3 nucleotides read TGTGCCAGCAGCAACGGAGGATCCCCAGGCGACTATGGCTACACCTTC. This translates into CASSNGGSPGDYGYTF.

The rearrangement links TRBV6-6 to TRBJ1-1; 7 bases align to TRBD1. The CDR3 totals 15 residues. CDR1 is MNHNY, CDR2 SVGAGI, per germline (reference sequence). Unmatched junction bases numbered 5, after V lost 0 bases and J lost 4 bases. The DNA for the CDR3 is TGTGCCAGCAGTTACTCCGACAGGGCTGGCACTGAAGCTTTCTTT. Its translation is CASSYSDRAGTEAFF.

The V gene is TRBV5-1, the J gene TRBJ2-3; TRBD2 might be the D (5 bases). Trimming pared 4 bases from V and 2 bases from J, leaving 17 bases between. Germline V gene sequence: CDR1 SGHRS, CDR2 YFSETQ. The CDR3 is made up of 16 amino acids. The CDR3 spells CASSLSLDGVTDTQYF. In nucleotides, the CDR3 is TGCGCCAGCAGCCTAAGTCTTGACGGGGTCACAGATACGCAGTATTTT.

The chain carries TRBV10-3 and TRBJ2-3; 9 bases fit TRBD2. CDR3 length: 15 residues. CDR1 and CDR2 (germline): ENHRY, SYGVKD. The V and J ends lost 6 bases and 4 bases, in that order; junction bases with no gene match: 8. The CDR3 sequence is CAISDPGLAADTQYF. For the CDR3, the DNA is TGTGCCATCAGCGATCCGGGACTAGCAGCAGATACGCAGTATTTT.

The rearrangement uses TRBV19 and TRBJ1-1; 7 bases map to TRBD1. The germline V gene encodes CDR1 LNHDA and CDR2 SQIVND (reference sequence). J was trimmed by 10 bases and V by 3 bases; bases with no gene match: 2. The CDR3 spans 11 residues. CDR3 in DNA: TGTGCCAGTAGTATCTCAGGGGGAGCTTTCTTT. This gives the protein CASSISGGAFF. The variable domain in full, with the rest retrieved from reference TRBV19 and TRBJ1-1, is DGGITQSPKYLFRKEGQNVTLSCEQNLNHDAMYWYRQDPGQGLRLIYYSQIVNDFQKGDIAEGYSVSREKKESFPLTVTSAQKNPTAFYLCASSISGGAFFGQGTRLTVV.

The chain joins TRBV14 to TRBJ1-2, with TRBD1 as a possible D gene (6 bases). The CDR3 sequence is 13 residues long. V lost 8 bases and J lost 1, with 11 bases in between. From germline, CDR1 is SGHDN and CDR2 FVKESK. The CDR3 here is CASSGDINYGYTF. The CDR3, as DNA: TGTGCCAGCTCGGGGGACATTAACTATGGCTACACCTTC.

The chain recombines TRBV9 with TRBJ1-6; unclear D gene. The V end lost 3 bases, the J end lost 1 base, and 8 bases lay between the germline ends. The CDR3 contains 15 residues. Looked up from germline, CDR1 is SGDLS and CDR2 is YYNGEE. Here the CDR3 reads CASSDTGSYNSPLHF. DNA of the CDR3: TGTGCCAGCAGCGACACTGGGTCCTATAATTCACCCCTCCACTTT.

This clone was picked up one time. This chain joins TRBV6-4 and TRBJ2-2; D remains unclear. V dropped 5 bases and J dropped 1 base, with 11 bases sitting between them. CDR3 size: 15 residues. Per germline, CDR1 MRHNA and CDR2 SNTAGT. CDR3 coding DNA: TGTGCCAGCAGTACCGGCCTAGAGAACACCGGGGAGCTGTTTTTT. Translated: CASSTGLENTGELFF.

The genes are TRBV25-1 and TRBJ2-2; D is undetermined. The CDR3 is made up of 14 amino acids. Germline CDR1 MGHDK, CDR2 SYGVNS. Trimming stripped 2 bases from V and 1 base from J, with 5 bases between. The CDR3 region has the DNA TGTGCCAGCAGTGAACAGATGAACACCGGGGAGCTGTTTTTT. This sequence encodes CASSEQMNTGELFF.

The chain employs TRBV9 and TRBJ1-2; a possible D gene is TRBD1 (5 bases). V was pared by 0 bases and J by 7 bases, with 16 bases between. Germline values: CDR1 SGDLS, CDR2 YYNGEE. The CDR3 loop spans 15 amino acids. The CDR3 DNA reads TGTGCCAGCAGCGTAGCCCCTGGGCACCAGGGTGGCTACACCTTC. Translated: CASSVAPGHQGGYTF.

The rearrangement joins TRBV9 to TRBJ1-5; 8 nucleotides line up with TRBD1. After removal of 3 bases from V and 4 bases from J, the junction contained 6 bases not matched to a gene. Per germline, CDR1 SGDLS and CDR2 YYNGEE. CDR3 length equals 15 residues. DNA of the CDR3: TGTGCCAGCAGCGCAGACAGGGGCGCGAATCAGCCCCAGCATTTT. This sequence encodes CASSADRGANQPQHF.